Below are 21 T cell receptor beta chains sequenced from a single sample in a study of cytomegalovirus exposure and HLA in healthy donors. A multiplex PCR was run with 60 Vbeta primers and 13 Jbeta primers. Sequencing was performed with immunoSEQ multiplex PCR; in TCRdb, only in-frame clones are kept and a portion is missing. The data show approximately 110,000 clones, approximately 82% seen once. The sequenced sample was PBMCs. The receptors were gathered from a man between 35 and 55 years old in good health and CMV-seropositive.

This sequence joins TRBV6-5 and TRBJ2-3, with 9 positions matching TRBD1. Germline CDR1 is MNHEY and CDR2 is SVGAGI. This CDR3 spans 16 amino acids. With V trimmed by 0 bases and J by 3 bases, 4 bases remained unmatched. The CDR3 coding sequence is TGTGCCAGCAGTTACTCCGGGGACAGGGCAACAGATACGCAGTATTTT. Translating it yields CASSYSGDRATDTQYF.

This clone was detected a few times. The DNA of the CDR3 is TGTGCCAGCAGCCGGACTAGCGGGGGTACCTACAATGAGCAGTTCTTC. Protein sequence: CASSRTSGGTYNEQFF. The V and J genes are TRBV9 and TRBJ2-1; the match to TRBD2 covers 13 bases. Germline V CDR1 and CDR2: SGDLS, YYNGEE. CDR3 length equals 16 residues. Germline trimming cut 4 bases from V and 2 bases from J; bases unmatched to any gene: 3.

This chain uses TRBV11-3 with TRBJ2-1; tentative D call: TRBD2 (7 bases). The CDR3 covers 16 residues. Trimming took off 7 bases at V and 8 bases at J, with 24 bases between the two ends. Germline values: CDR1 SGHNT, CDR2 YENEEA. The CDR3 protein is CASTRGAGAGDHEQFF. The CDR3 coding sequence is TGTGCCAGCACAAGGGGGGCGGGGGCCGGGGACCATGAGCAGTTCTTC.

V gene TRBV9 combines with J gene TRBJ2-3; 13 bases align to TRBD2. This CDR3 has 18 residues. Germline trimming cut 4 bases from V and 0 bases from J; bases unmatched to any gene: 8. The V gene's germline CDR1 is SGDLS and CDR2 YYNGEE. The DNA for the CDR3 is TGTGCCAGCAGCCCAATCCCGGGACTAGCGGGGAGCACAGATACGCAGTATTTT. It translates to CASSPIPGLAGSTDTQYF.

Comment on this clone: One end of the junction does not line up with germline, which may come from a read error. This chain links TRBV4-3 with TRBJ2-6, with TRBD1 as a possible D gene (5 bases). There are 15 residues in the CDR3. Germline loops: CDR1 LGHNA, CDR2 YSLEER. The CDR3 loop is CASSQDRAGANGLTF. CDR3 DNA: TGCGCCAGCAGCCAAGACAGGGCTGGGGCCAACGGCCTGACTTTC.

As regards this clone: In the same sample, other DNA sequences code for this CDR3. The chain uses TRBV7-9 and TRBJ2-5; 7 bases are a match to TRBD1. This CDR3 region has 16 residues. Germline trimming cut 5 bases from V and 2 bases from J; bases unmatched to any gene: 11. CDR1 is SEHNR and CDR2 is FQNEAQ in the germline V gene (reference sequence). CDR3 sequence reads: CASSLNIRTGQETQYF. Written as DNA, the CDR3 is TGTGCCAGCAGCCTAAATATAAGGACAGGACAAGAGACCCAGTACTTC.

V is TRBV4-2 and J is TRBJ1-1; maybe TRBD1 (6 bases). Per the germline V gene, CDR1 is LGHNA and CDR2 is YNFKEQ. Between the trimmed V and J ends, which lost 0 bases and 4 bases, there was a span of 9 bases. The CDR3 spans 14 residues. The CDR3 region is CASSQEQGGTEAFF. For the CDR3, the DNA is TGTGCCAGCAGCCAAGAACAGGGTGGCACTGAAGCTTTCTTT.

In its sample, this clone was seen a few times. The gene calls are TRBV19 and TRBJ1-4; the D gene is possibly TRBD1 (5 bases). Trimming pared 4 bases from V and 10 bases from J, leaving 10 bases between. CDR1 and CDR2 from the germline V gene are LNHDA and SQIVND (reference sequence). CDR3 length equals 12 residues. The CDR3 DNA reads as TGTGCCAGTAGTAGAGAAGACAGAAAACTGTTTTTT. Protein product: CASSREDRKLFF.

This clone was detected a few times. The rearrangement joins TRBV5-1 to TRBJ1-3, with a possible D match to TRBD1 (6 bases). The CDR3 has 18 residues. Trimming removed 1 base from V and 0 bases from J, with 17 bases in between. Germline lookup yields CDR1 SGHRS and CDR2 YFSETQ. As DNA, the CDR3 is TGCGCCAGCAGCTTGTTGCCCCTACAGGGCTCCTCTGGAAACACCATATATTTT. It encodes CASSLLPLQGSSGNTIYF.

This clone was detected only a few times. The CDR3 nucleotides are TGTGCTAGTGGTTTGGTTCTTAGCACAGATACGCAGTATTTT. It specifies CASGLVLSTDTQYF. V and J are TRBV12-5 and TRBJ2-3; D is unclear. V dropped 0 bases and J dropped 0 bases, with 4 bases sitting between them. CDR3 size: 14 residues. The germline gives CDR1 LGHNT, CDR2 FRNRAP.

The V and J genes are TRBV29-1 and TRBJ1-5, with a weak D call TRBD1 (5 bases). V dropped 6 bases and J dropped 6 bases, with 18 bases sitting between them. CDR3 length: 14 residues. Germline CDR1 reads SQVTM; CDR2 reads ANQGSEA. The CDR3 is CSVPDVGAGQPQHF. In nucleotides, the CDR3 is TGCAGCGTCCCCGACGTAGGGGCAGGTCAGCCCCAGCATTTT.

V gene TRBV5-1 combines with J gene TRBJ2-2; TRBD1 matches 7 bases. The junction had 2 bases not matched to a gene; V was cut back by 2 bases and J by 4 bases. Germline CDR1 and CDR2: SGHRS and YFSETQ. The CDR3 extends over 14 amino acids. The CDR3 protein is CASSFGTATGELFF. CDR3 sequence (DNA): TGCGCCAGCAGCTTCGGGACAGCCACCGGGGAGCTGTTTTTT.

The rearrangement joins TRBV7-2 to TRBJ2-2; 11 bases map to TRBD1. Germline loops: CDR1 SGHTA, CDR2 FQGNSA. Trimming took 4 bases from V and 2 from J; bases not matched to a gene: 6. The length of the CDR3 is 17 residues. CDR3 amino acids: CASSSGTGGRNTGELFF. The CDR3 coding sequence is TGTGCCAGCAGCTCCGGGACAGGGGGACGAAACACCGGGGAGCTGTTTTTT.

The chain has TRBV27 and TRBJ2-1; 7 positions match TRBD2. The CDR3 has 15 residues. Losses at the gene ends were 3 bases for V and 4 bases for J; bases not matched to a gene: 6. Germline V gene lookup returns CDR1 MNHEY and CDR2 SMNVEV (reference sequence). CDR3 DNA: TGTGCCAGCAGTTTCGTAGCGGGCCCTTACAATGAGCAGTTCTTC. Amino acid sequence: CASSFVAGPYNEQFF.

This clone was recorded only once. The chain is built from TRBV7-2 and TRBJ1-6; the match to TRBD1 covers 8 bases. The CDR3 runs 15 residues. V was clipped by 1 base and J by 7 bases; unmatched bases: 3. The germline CDR1 and CDR2 sequences are SGHTA and FQGNSA. CDR3 DNA: TGTGCCAGCAGCTTAGGGACAGGGAAGAATTCACCCCTCCACTTT. This codes for CASSLGTGKNSPLHF. Together with reference TRBV7-2 and TRBJ1-6, the CDR3 gives the full variable domain: GAGVSQSPSNKVTEKGKDVELRCDPISGHTALYWYRQSLGQGLEFLIYFQGNSAPDKSGLPSDRFSAERTGGSVSTLTIQRTQQEDSAVYLCASSLGTGKNSPLHFGNGTRLTVT.

The chain has TRBV27 and TRBJ2-6; a weak D match, TRBD2 (6 bases). V gave up 2 bases and J gave up 2 bases, with 7 bases separating them. The CDR3 has 15 residues. Per germline, CDR1 MNHEY and CDR2 SMNVEV (reference sequence). The CDR3: CASSLGGAGANVLTF. As DNA, the CDR3 is TGTGCCAGCAGTTTAGGAGGGGCTGGGGCCAACGTCCTGACTTTC.

This chain links TRBV7-9 with TRBJ2-1; TRBD1 aligns across 11 bases. Germline-derived CDR1 and CDR2 are SEHNR and FQNEAQ (reference sequence). The CDR3 consists of 15 residues. With 5 bases clipped from V and 7 bases from J, the junction kept 7 bases outside the gene matches. CDR3 in amino acids: CASSPGQGAWNEQFF. As DNA, the CDR3 is TGTGCCAGCAGCCCCGGACAGGGGGCTTGGAATGAGCAGTTCTTC.

This clone is a singleton in its sample. The gene calls are TRBV28 and TRBJ1-4; D unresolved. This CDR3 comprises 14 residues. Between the trimmed V and J ends, which lost 5 bases and 8 bases, there was a span of 15 bases. In germline, CDR1 is MDHEN, CDR2 SYDVKM. The DNA of the CDR3 is TGTGCCAGCAGTGGAGCGGGGATTCGAGAAAAACTGTTTTTT. Translated: CASSGAGIREKLFF.

This chain uses TRBV5-5 with TRBJ2-7; the match to TRBD1 covers 9 bases. The germline CDR1 and CDR2 sequences are SGHKS and YYEKEE (reference sequence). The CDR3 is made up of 17 amino acids. Trimming took 4 bases from V and 1 from J; bases not matched to a gene: 12. The CDR3 reads CASSVAYSGQGSYEQYF. CDR3 DNA: TGTGCCAGCAGCGTGGCGTACTCGGGACAGGGTTCCTACGAGCAGTACTTC.

The chain recombines TRBV11-2 with TRBJ2-5, with 11 bases matching TRBD2. The germline CDR1 and CDR2 sequences are SGHAT and FQNNGV. The CDR3 runs 16 residues. V was clipped by 5 bases and J by 2 bases; unmatched bases: 7. The CDR3 DNA follows: TGTGCCAGCAGCCGCGGGGTAGCGGGGGGGCAAGAGACCCAGTACTTC. Translating it yields CASSRGVAGGQETQYF.

The rearrangement joins TRBV7-2 to TRBJ2-2, with D uncertain. Deletions cut 1 base from V and 2 bases from J, with 14 bases between. In germline, CDR1 is SGHTA, CDR2 FQGNSA. The CDR3 totals 17 residues. CDR3 protein: CASSLDRSRTNTGELFF. The CDR3 region has the DNA TGTGCCAGCAGCTTAGACAGATCCCGAACAAACACCGGGGAGCTGTTTTTT.